The entry that follows covers one T cell receptor beta chain sequence. The antigen is undetermined. The V gene lost 6 bases and the J gene lost 3 bases, with 20 bases spanning the gap. This CDR3 is 16 amino acids long. The germline V gene has CDR1 LNHDA and CDR2 SQIVND (reference sequence). These data originate in a study of T cell responses to AZD1222 COVID-19 vaccine. Overall study results and limits: Variant regions that are unmutated are reportedly the target of nearly half of spike-specific TCRs. Clonal diversity was possibly underestimated, and the donors were mostly white British, with more females. Among vaccine-associated CD4 TCRs, coverage spanned spike, with dominance at 160-218 and 743-854.

Pooling of second doses given at about 4 or about 12 weeks was done. Repertoires were generated with immunoSEQ multiplex PCR, while TCRdb's copy carries only in-frame clones and drops some. The table shows some 150,000 clones, with roughly 90% occurring only once. V and J are TRBV19 and TRBJ1-1; a possible D gene is TRBD1 (5 bases). The TCR originated in an adult who received the AZD1222 COVID-19 vaccine. Sequencing was performed on peripheral blood, taken 28 days after the second AZD1222 dose. The CDR3 sequence: CASSGGGTITDTEAFF. The CDR3 nucleotides read TGTGCCAGTAGCGGGGGGGGAACCATCACCGACACTGAAGCTTTCTTT.